These 20 T cell receptor beta chains came from one sample sequenced in a study of T-cell reconstitution after alpha-beta-depleted transplantation in children. Unique molecular identifiers were incorporated during preparation of the TCRbeta library. MiXCR, run by TCRdb on the PCR reads, gives a single entry per CDR3 protein. The sample carries fewer than 550,000 distinct CDR3 sequences, about 10% recorded once. This specimen consisted of PBMCs, obtained before TCRalphabeta/CD19-depleted stem cell transplant. Receptors originate from a child aged 2-15 years with inherited bone marrow failure, due to receive a stem cell transplant.

In its sample, this clonotype was seen many times. This chain uses TRBV5-1 with TRBJ1-1, with D unresolved. The germline V gene encodes CDR1 SGHRS and CDR2 YFSETQ. This CDR3 has 15 amino acids. V lost 2 bases to trimming and J lost 1 base, with 12 bases between them. The CDR3 sequence: CASSLSEAGNTEAFF. The CDR3 DNA follows: TGCGCCAGCAGCTTATCGGAGGCCGGGAACACTGAAGCTTTCTTT.

This clonotype was picked up many times. One end of the junction does not line up with germline, which may come from a read error. This chain links TRBV7-7 with TRBJ1-1; D remains ambiguous. Germline assignment: CDR1 SSHAT and CDR2 FNYEAQ (reference sequence). CDR3 length: 14 amino acids. The CDR3 nucleotides are TGTGCTAGCAGCCCCGGCCTCATGAACACTGAAGCTTTCTTT. Translating gives CASSPGLMNTEAFF.

This clonotype was detected many times. The gene calls are TRBV11-2 and TRBJ2-1, with D possibly matching TRBD2 (5 bases). CDR1 and CDR2 (germline): SGHAT, FQNNGV. The CDR3 runs to 15 residues. The V and J ends lost 5 bases and 4 bases respectively, with 15 bases between them. CDR3 coding DNA: TGTGCCAGCAGCCACGGGGTAGCGACGTACAATGAGCAGTTCTTC. Its protein product is CASSHGVATYNEQFF.

This clonotype was seen ten or more times. This chain uses TRBV5-1 with TRBJ1-1; D call uncertain. CDR1 is SGHRS, CDR2 YFSETQ, per germline. V lost 5 bases and J lost 3, with 8 bases in between. This CDR3 region has 12 residues. CDR3 residues: CASRGEDTEAFF. In DNA form, the CDR3 reads TGCGCCAGCAGGGGCGAAGACACTGAAGCTTTCTTT.

This clonotype was recorded many times. V and J are TRBV5-6 and TRBJ2-1; 10 bases line up with TRBD2. V lost 2 bases, J lost 1 base, and 9 bases stayed unmatched. This CDR3 contains 18 residues. Germline V lookup: CDR1 SGHDT, CDR2 YYEEEE. In DNA form, the CDR3 reads TGTGCCAGCAGCTTCGACAGTCTAGCGGGAGTGTCCTACAATGAGCAGTTCTTC. It codes for CASSFDSLAGVSYNEQFF.

This clonotype was found many times. The gene calls are TRBV6-6 and TRBJ2-7; no clear D gene. This CDR3 contains 12 residues. V lost 2 bases and J lost 6, with 8 bases in between. The germline gives CDR1 MNHNY, CDR2 SVGAGI (reference sequence). CDR3 nucleotide sequence: TGTGCCAGCAGTTACGGGTTCTCCGAGCAGTACTTC. Its protein product is CASSYGFSEQYF.

The rearrangement joins TRBV6-2 or TRBV6-3 to TRBJ2-2; 7 bases match TRBD1. Germline V gene data show CDR1 as MNHEY and CDR2 as SVGEGT. V gave up 11 bases and J gave up 3 bases; unmatched junction bases: 9. This CDR3 is built from 14 residues. The chain's CDR3 is CAVRGGKDTGELFF. The DNA for the CDR3 is TGTGCCGTAAGAGGGGGCAAGGACACCGGGGAGCTGTTTTTT.

This clonotype was detected ten times or more. The chain employs TRBV27 and TRBJ1-4; 11 bases are a match to TRBD1. This CDR3 contains 12 residues. V shed 10 bases and J 10 bases; nucleotides not matched to a gene: 5. The germline CDR1 and CDR2 sequences are MNHEY and SMNVEV (reference sequence). The CDR3 region is CATGQGAGKLFF. In DNA form, the CDR3 reads TGTGCCACCGGACAGGGGGCCGGAAAACTGTTTTTT.

This clonotype was seen at least ten times. This rearrangement joins TRBV6-2 or TRBV6-3 to TRBJ2-6; 8 bases are shared with TRBD1. J gave up 4 bases and V 4 bases, and 18 bases lay outside the gene matches. CDR1 is MNHEY, CDR2 SVGEGT, per germline. This CDR3 region has 20 residues. The CDR3 DNA reads TGTGCCAGCAGTTTTTTCGGACAGGGTGAGGCGTGGATGGGGGCCAACGTCCTGACTTTC. Its protein product is CASSFFGQGEAWMGANVLTF.

This clonotype turned up a few times. The chain combines TRBV7-2 with TRBJ2-5; D may correspond to TRBD1 or TRBD2 (6 bases each). Germline assignment: CDR1 SGHTA and CDR2 FQGNSA. V lost 4 bases to trimming and J lost 2 bases, with 14 bases between them. The CDR3 has 15 residues. CDR3 DNA sequence: TGTGCCAGCAGCTACCCGGGGGCGGGGCAAGAGACCCAGTACTTC. It translates to CASSYPGAGQETQYF.

Turning to this clonotype: A read error may explain this, as a much larger clone is one base away. This chain joins TRBV5-1 and TRBJ2-3; 13 bases are a match to TRBD2. V lost 1 base and J lost 4; bases outside the gene matches: 9. The CDR3 extends over 18 amino acids. Germline-derived CDR1 and CDR2 are SGHRS and YFSETQ. The CDR3 protein is CASSLLLAGGVDADTQYF. CDR3 DNA: TGCGCCAGCAGCTTGCTACTAGCGGGAGGGGTCGACGCAGATACGCAGTATTTT.

This clonotype was recorded many times. The V call is TRBV29-1, the J call TRBJ2-5; possible D gene TRBD2, 5 bases. Germline CDR1 SQVTM, CDR2 ANQGSEA. The V gene lost 5 bases and the J gene lost 1 base, with 17 bases spanning the gap. The CDR3 covers 15 residues. For the CDR3, the DNA is TGCAGCGTTTCAGCGGATCGCGGACTCCAAGAGACCCAGTACTTC. Protein sequence: CSVSADRGLQETQYF. Looking up the rest from reference TRBV29-1 and TRBJ2-5 gives the full variable domain: SAVISQKPSRDICQRGTSLTIQCQVDSQVTMMFWYRQQPGQSLTLIATANQGSEATYESGFVIDKFPISRPNLTFSTLTVSNMSPEDSSIYLCSVSADRGLQETQYFGPGTRLLVL.

This clonotype was seen repeatedly, ten times or more. V and J are TRBV28 and TRBJ2-2; 12 bases line up with TRBD2. Germline CDR1 reads MDHEN; CDR2 reads SYDVKM. This CDR3 has 17 residues. With 6 bases clipped from V and 0 bases from J, the junction kept 5 bases outside the gene matches. The CDR3, as DNA: TGTGCCAGCAGACCTTCTAGCGGGAGGGCGAACACCGGGGAGCTGTTTTTT. This translates into CASRPSSGRANTGELFF.

At least ten counts were recorded for this clonotype. This chain joins TRBV10-3 and TRBJ2-5, with D maybe TRBD1 (6 bases). Germline-derived CDR1 and CDR2 are ENHRY and SYGVKD. Trimming shortened V by 5 bases and J by 1 base, and 11 bases separated the two germline ends. The CDR3 is made up of 14 amino acids. The CDR3 DNA is TGTGCCATCAGTTTCACAGGGCTCCAAGAGACCCAGTACTTC. It encodes CAISFTGLQETQYF.

This clonotype has a count of ten or more. This chain connects TRBV5-1 to TRBJ2-1; D not resolved. The CDR3 is 16 residues long. Trimming stripped 4 bases from V and 7 bases from J, with 21 bases between. Looked up from germline, CDR1 is SGHRS and CDR2 is YFSETQ. The CDR3 protein is CASSLGRLRQENEQFF. The CDR3, as DNA: TGCGCCAGCAGCCTTGGTAGACTCCGCCAGGAAAATGAGCAGTTCTTC.

This clonotype was detected ten times or more. CDR3 in DNA: TGTGCCAGCAGTTTAGTGTCGGGGACACCGAACACCGGGGAGCTGTTTTTT. Translated: CASSLVSGTPNTGELFF. The J gene is TRBJ2-2, the V gene TRBV27; possibly TRBD1 for D (6 bases). The CDR3 sequence is 17 residues long. Germline CDR1 is MNHEY and CDR2 is SMNVEV (reference sequence). V lost 2 bases to trimming and J lost 0 bases, with 13 bases between them.

This clonotype was seen many times. The genes are TRBV4-3 and TRBJ1-2, with TRBD1 matching over 7 bases. Trimming at V came to 4 bases and at J to 4 bases, leaving 9 bases not matched to a gene. The CDR3 is 15 amino acids. In germline, CDR1 is LGHNA, CDR2 YSLEER. CDR3 amino acids: CASSRGTGDVYGYTF. The DNA for the CDR3 is TGCGCCAGCAGCCGAGGTACAGGGGACGTCTATGGCTACACCTTC.

The chain joins TRBV27 to TRBJ2-3; TRBD2 might be the D (6 bases). The CDR3 length is 15 residues. Trimming took off 5 bases at V and 4 bases at J, with 16 bases between the two ends. Germline CDR1 and CDR2: MNHEY and SMNVEV (reference sequence). This chain's CDR3 is CASSTSGLLADTQYF. CDR3 nucleotide sequence: TGTGCCAGCAGTACATCGGGACTGCTAGCAGATACGCAGTATTTT.

Notes on this clonotype: A read error may be the cause here, since a much bigger clone is one base away. The chain links TRBV28 to TRBJ2-5; D call uncertain. CDR1 MDHEN and CDR2 SYDVKM come from the germline V gene. The CDR3 is made up of 14 amino acids. This chain's CDR3 is CTSSAKWGQETQYF. In DNA, the CDR3 is TGTACCAGCAGCGCAAAGTGGGGTCAAGAGACCCAGTACTTC.

The chain has TRBV20-1 and TRBJ1-4; D gene uncertain. This CDR3 is built from 17 residues. The V and J ends lost 6 bases and 0 bases respectively, with 20 bases between them. Germline V gene lookup returns CDR1 DFQATT and CDR2 SNEGSKA (reference sequence). The CDR3 loop reads CSAYPLVGGATNEKLFF. In nucleotides, the CDR3 is TGCAGTGCGTATCCGCTTGTAGGAGGAGCAACTAATGAAAAACTGTTTTTT.